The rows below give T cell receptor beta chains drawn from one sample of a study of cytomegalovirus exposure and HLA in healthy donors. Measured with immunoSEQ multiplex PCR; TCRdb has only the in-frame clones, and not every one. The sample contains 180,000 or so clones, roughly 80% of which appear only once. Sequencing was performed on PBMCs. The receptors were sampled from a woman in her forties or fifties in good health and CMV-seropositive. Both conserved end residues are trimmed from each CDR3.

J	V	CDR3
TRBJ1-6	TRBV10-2	ASRGTGTYNSPLH
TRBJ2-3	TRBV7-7	ASSPTRGGGDTQY
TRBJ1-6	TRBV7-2	ASSPGFGSPLH
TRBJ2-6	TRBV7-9	ASASPGANGLT
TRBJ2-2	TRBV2	ASSENRDTGELF
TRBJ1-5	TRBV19	ASSSREGAHNQPQH
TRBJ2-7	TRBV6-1	ASSVTGTGGAGEQY
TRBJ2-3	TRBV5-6	ASSLESGETDTQY
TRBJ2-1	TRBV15	ATSRDRDEQF
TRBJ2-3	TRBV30	AWSVSSSTDTQY